The 5 T cell receptor beta chains below were found in one sample sequenced in a study of vaccination effects on CD4 cells after COVID-19 (dated by TCRdb to 2022 to 2024). Libraries were made using the immunoSEQ multiplex PCR assay. TCRdb took this table from immuneACCESS and kept in-frame rearrangements with V and J called. Such tables lack part of the clones; where checked against another copy, unresolved V genes explain under half of the gap, and the rest is unexplained. The sample profile shows tens of thousands of clones; approximately 70% of them were found once. The ten largest account for 3.5% to 4.5% of the sample. The ViraFEST assay stimulated PBMC with viral peptide pools and then used TCR sequencing to identify antigen-specific CD4+ T cell clonotypes by expansion. After less than eleven days of culture, CD4+ T cells were isolated with the EasySep CD4+ T cell isolation kit. Negative nucleocapsid antibody results before and after vaccination confirmed that the healthy vaccine recipients had no prior SARS-CoV-2 infection.

Their cognate antigens are unknown. Specimen: CD4+ T cells from PBMCs cultured with HCoV-OC43 spike peptides, collected before COVID-19 vaccination. Sample cell subset or site, as interpreted from the label and publication: HCoV-OC43 spike overlapping peptide pool stimulation. The receptors were gathered from a human donor who received a COVID-19 vaccine.

The J gene is TRBJ2-3, the V gene TRBV5-1, with 8 bases fitting TRBD2. Looked up from germline, CDR1 is SGHRS and CDR2 is YFSETQ. This CDR3 is 17 amino acids long. With V trimmed by 4 bases and J by 4 bases, 14 bases remained unmatched. The CDR3 DNA is TGCGCCAGCAGCACCGCGGCATCGGCGGGGGGTCCAGATACGCAGTATTTT. Protein product: CASSTAASAGGPDTQYF.

The chain carries TRBV6-5 and TRBJ2-1, with TRBD2 matching 10 bases. This CDR3 is 15 amino acids long. The trim removed 2 bases at V and 6 bases at J, leaving 4 bases unmatched. Germline V CDR1 and CDR2: MNHEY, SVGAGI. The CDR3 bases are TGTGCCAGCAGTTACGCCCAGCGGGGGGGCAATGAGCAGTTCTTC. Residues: CASSYAQRGGNEQFF.

V gene TRBV4-2 combines with J gene TRBJ1-6; D not resolved. The CDR3 spans 14 residues. In germline, CDR1 is LGHNA, CDR2 YNFKEQ. The V gene lost 1 base and the J gene lost 13 bases, with 14 bases spanning the gap. CDR3 nucleotide sequence: TGTGCCAGCAGCCAAGGTTACACGAGGAACCCCCTCCACTTT. This gives the protein CASSQGYTRNPLHF.

The chain is built from TRBV24-1 and TRBJ1-2; D may be TRBD1 (5 bases). The length of the CDR3 is 15 residues. V was pared by 3 bases and J by 8 bases, with 18 bases between. Germline V lookup: CDR1 KGHDR, CDR2 SFDVKD. CDR3 protein: CATSDPGTSLGGYTF. In DNA, the CDR3 is TGTGCCACCAGTGATCCCGGGACCTCGTTGGGGGGCTACACCTTC.

V usage is TRBV7-8 and J usage is TRBJ2-1; D is possibly TRBD1 (6 bases). This CDR3 is built from 14 residues. The V gene's germline CDR1 is SGHVS and CDR2 FQNEAQ. Trimming removed 4 bases from V and 4 bases from J, with 11 bases in between. CDR3 loop: CASSSRDNYNEQFF. The CDR3 DNA sequence: TGTGCCAGCAGCTCTCGGGACAATTACAATGAGCAGTTCTTC.